This T cell receptor (beta chain) emerged from a study of cytomegalovirus exposure and HLA in healthy donors. This PCR relied on a set of 60 Vbeta primers and 13 Jbeta primers. This table comes from immunoSEQ multiplex PCR, and its TCRdb copy is limited to in-frame clones, with some not included. The sample holds about 160,000 clones, around four fifths seen once. The ends were cut back, 4 bases at V and 3 bases at J, with 10 bases in the middle. Germline CDR1 reads MGHDK; CDR2 reads SYGVNS. This CDR3 is 14 amino acids long. The TCR comes from a woman younger than 45 in good health and CMV-seronegative. Sequenced material: PBMCs. The V gene is TRBV25-1, the J gene TRBJ2-1; weak D call: TRBD1 (5 bases). Here the CDR3 reads CASSGNRYYNEQFF. DNA of the CDR3: TGTGCCAGCAGTGGGAACAGGTACTACAATGAGCAGTTCTTC.